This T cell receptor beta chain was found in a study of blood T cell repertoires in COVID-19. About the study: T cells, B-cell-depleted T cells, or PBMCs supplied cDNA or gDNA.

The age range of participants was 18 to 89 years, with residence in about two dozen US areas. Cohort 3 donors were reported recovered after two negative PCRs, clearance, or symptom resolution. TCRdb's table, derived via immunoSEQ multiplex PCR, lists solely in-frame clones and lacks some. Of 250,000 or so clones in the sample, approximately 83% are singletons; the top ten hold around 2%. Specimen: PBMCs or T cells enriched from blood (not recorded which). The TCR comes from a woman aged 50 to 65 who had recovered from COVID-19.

The CDR3 nucleotides are TGTGCCAGCAGCTTAGCCCCGGGGGATGGCTACACCTTC. Encoded protein: CASSLAPGDGYTF. The gene calls are TRBV7-2 and TRBJ1-2; D is possibly TRBD1 (5 bases). Germline CDR1 and CDR2: SGHTA and FQGNSA. V lost 0 bases, J lost 6 bases, and 8 bases lay in between. This CDR3 contains 13 residues.